Described below is a single TCR beta chain sequence and its context. Antigen unknown. These data are taken from a study of cytomegalovirus exposure and HLA in healthy donors. Background on the study: The same platform was used for the 90 to 150 validation repertoires as for the 666 first-cohort repertoires, as reported in a later analysis. Overall study findings and caveats: Rarity marked most TCR sequences, yet some public TCRs occurred in many donors.

Germline V lookup: CDR1 SGHDT, CDR2 YYEEEE. Trimming stripped 2 bases from V and 5 bases from J, with 11 bases between. The CDR3 has 13 amino acids. Using immunoSEQ multiplex PCR, the repertoire was profiled, and TCRdb retains in-frame clones only, with some absent. The table lists around 170,000 clones, roughly 85% of them singletons, with 16% in the top ten. This chain joins TRBV5-6 and TRBJ2-7; the D is unclear. Sequencing input: PBMCs. This receptor was identified in a man aged 18 to 29 in good health and CMV-seropositive. The DNA of the CDR3 is TGTGCCAGCAGCTTCGCGGCGGCCCACGAGCAGTACTTC. This codes for CASSFAAAHEQYF.